This TCR beta chain was identified during a study of radiation and T cells in renal cell carcinoma. Findings of the study overall: In blood, top tumor clones expanded by 2 weeks, shrinking by 4. No pretreatment tumor biopsies were available for baseline clonotypes.

A remark on this clone: Its antigen is as yet unknown.

Clones were read by immunoSEQ multiplex PCR, and TCRdb kept only the in-frame ones, dropping some. The repertoire holds 97,000 or so clones, with approximately 80% as singletons. The sample's time point: blood 4 weeks post-SBRT, at nephrectomy. The treatment: 15 Gy SBRT to primary tumor, nephrectomy 4 weeks later. The sample in question was blood, obtained from a patient whose treatment included radiotherapy and nephrectomy. The TCR sequence derives from a man aged 55 to 69 with renal cell carcinoma.

The CDR3 DNA sequence: TGTGCCAGTAGCACCCCTAACCACAGGGGTGGTGAACTGTTTTTT. Residues: CASSTPNHRGGELFF. J is TRBJ1-4 and V is TRBV19; 7 nucleotides agree with TRBD1. CDR3 length equals 15 residues. Germline-derived CDR1 and CDR2 are LNHDA and SQIVND (reference sequence). The trim removed 6 bases at V and 12 bases at J, leaving 16 bases unmatched.